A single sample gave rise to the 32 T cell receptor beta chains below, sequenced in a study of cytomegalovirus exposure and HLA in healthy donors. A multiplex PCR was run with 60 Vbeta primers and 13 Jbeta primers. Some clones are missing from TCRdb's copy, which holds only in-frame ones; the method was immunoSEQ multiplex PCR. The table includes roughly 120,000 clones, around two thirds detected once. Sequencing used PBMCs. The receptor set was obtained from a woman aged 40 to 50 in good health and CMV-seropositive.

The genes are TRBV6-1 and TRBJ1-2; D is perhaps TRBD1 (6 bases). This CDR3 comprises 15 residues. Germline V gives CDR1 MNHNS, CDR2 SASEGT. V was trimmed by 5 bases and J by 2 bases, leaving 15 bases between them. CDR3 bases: TGTGCCAGCAGTTCGCAGGGACAAGGGAACTATGGCTACACCTTC. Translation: CASSSQGQGNYGYTF.

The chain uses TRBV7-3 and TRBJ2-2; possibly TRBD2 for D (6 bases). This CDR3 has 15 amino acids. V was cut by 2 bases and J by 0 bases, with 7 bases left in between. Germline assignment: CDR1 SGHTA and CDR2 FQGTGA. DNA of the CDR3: TGTGCCAGCAGCTTATGGGACTCGAACACCGGGGAGCTGTTTTTT. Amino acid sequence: CASSLWDSNTGELFF.

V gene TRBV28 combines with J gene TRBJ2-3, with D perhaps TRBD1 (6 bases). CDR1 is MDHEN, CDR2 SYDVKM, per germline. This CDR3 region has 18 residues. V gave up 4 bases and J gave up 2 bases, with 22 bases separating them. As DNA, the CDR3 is TGTGCCAGCAGTTCCACTCTCCTCGACAGGCGATTCACAGATACGCAGTATTTT. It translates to CASSSTLLDRRFTDTQYF.

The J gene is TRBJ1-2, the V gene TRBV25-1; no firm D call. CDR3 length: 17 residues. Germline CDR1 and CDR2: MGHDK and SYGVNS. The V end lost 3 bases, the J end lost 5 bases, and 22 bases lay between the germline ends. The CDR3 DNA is TGTGCCAGCAGTGACCCTCAATTGGAGGGTCCTTCATATGGCTACACCTTC. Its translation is CASSDPQLEGPSYGYTF.

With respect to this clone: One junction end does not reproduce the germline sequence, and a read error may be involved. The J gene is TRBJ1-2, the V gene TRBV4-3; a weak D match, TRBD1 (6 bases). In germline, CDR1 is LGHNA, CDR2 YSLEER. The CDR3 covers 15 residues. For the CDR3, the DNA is TGCGCCAGCAGCGGACGAACAGGGATTAACTGTGGCTACACCTTC. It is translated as CASSGRTGINCGYTF.

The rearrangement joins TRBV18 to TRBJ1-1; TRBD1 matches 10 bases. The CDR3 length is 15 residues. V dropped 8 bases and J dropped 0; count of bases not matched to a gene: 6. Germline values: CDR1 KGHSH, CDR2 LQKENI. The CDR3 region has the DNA TGTGCCAGCCGGGACAGGGGTTTTATGAACACTGAAGCTTTCTTT. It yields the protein CASRDRGFMNTEAFF.

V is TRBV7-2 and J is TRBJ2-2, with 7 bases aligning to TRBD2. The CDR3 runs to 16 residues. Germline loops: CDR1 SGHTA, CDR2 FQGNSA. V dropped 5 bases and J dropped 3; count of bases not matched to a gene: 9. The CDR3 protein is CASSPEVGGYTGELFF. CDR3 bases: TGTGCCAGCAGCCCAGAGGTGGGAGGGTACACCGGGGAGCTGTTTTTT.

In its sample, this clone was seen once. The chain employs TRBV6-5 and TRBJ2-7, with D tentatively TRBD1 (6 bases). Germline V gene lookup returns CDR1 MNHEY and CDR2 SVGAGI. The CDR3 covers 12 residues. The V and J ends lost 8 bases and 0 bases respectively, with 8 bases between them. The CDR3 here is CASGTYSYEQYF. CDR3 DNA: TGTGCCAGCGGGACATACTCCTACGAGCAGTACTTC.

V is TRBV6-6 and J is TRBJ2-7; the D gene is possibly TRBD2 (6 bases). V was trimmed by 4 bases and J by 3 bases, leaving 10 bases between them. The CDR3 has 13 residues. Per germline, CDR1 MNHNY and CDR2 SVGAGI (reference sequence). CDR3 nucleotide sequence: TGTGCCAGCAGTTGGGGACTGGACTACGAGCAGTACTTC. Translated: CASSWGLDYEQYF.

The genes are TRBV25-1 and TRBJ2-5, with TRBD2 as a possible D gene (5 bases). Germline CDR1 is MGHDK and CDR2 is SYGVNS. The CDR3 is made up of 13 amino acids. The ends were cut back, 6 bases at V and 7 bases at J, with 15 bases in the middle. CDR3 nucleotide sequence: TGTGCCAGCAGCCTAGCCGGAATAGGGACCCAGTACTTC. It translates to CASSLAGIGTQYF.

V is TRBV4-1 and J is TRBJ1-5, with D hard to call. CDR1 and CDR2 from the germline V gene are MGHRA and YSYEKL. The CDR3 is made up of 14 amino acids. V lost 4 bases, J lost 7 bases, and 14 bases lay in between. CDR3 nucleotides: TGCGCCAGCAGCCCAAGAGAGGGTGACCAGCCCCAGCATTTT. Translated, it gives CASSPREGDQPQHF.

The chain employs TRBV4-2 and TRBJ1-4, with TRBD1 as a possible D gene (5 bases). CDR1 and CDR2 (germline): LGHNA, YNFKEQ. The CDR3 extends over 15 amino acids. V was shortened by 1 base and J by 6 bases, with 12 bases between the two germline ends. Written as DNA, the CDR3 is TGTGCCAGCAGCCAAGGGTCTGTAGGGGATGAAAAACTGTTTTTT. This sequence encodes CASSQGSVGDEKLFF.

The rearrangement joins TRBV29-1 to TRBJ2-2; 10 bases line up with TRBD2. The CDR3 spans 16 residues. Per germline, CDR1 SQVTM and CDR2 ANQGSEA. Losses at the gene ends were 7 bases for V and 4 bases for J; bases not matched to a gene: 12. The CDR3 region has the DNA TGCAGCGCGGGACGAGCGGGGGGGGTGGGCACCGGGGAGCTGTTTTTT. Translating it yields CSAGRAGGVGTGELFF.

In DNA form, the CDR3 reads TGTGCCAGTAGTATAGGAAGGAGGACAGGGGGCACAGATACGCAGTATTTT. This encodes CASSIGRRTGGTDTQYF. The chain recombines TRBV19 with TRBJ2-3; 9 positions match TRBD1. The V segment lost 1 base and the J segment 1 base; nucleotides outside the gene matches: 6. CDR1 is LNHDA and CDR2 is SQIVND in the germline V gene (reference sequence). CDR3 length: 17 residues.

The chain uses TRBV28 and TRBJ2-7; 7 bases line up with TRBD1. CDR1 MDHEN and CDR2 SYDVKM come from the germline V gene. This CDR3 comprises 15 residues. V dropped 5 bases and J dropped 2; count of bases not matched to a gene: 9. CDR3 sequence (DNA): TGTGCCAGCAGTCTAAATACGGGACAGCCCTACGAGCAGTACTTC. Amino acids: CASSLNTGQPYEQYF.

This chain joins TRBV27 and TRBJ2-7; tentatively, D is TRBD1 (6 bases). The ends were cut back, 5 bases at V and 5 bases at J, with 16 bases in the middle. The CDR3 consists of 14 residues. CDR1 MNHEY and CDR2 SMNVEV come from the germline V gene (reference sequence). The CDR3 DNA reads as TGTGCCAGCAGTCTACAGGGTTTTTCGCACGAGCAGTACTTC. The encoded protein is CASSLQGFSHEQYF.

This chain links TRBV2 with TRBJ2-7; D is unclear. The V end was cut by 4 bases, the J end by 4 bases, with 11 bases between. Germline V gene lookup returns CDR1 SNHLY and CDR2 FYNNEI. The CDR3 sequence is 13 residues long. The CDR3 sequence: CASSGLVVYEQYF. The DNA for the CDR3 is TGTGCCAGCAGTGGGCTAGTCGTTTACGAGCAGTACTTC.

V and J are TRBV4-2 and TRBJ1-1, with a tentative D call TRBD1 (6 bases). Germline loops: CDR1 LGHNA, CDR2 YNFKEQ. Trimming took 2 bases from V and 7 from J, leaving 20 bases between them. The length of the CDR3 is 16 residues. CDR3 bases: TGTGCCAGCAGCCAACTTACTCTAGGGGGGGAGATTGAAGCTTTCTTT. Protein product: CASSQLTLGGEIEAFF.

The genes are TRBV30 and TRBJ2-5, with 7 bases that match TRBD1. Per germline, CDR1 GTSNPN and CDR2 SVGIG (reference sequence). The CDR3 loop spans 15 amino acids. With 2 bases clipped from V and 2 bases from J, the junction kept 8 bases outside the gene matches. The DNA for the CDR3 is TGTGCCTGGAGTAGAGGGGGCAGGTTACAAGAGACCCAGTACTTC. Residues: CAWSRGGRLQETQYF.

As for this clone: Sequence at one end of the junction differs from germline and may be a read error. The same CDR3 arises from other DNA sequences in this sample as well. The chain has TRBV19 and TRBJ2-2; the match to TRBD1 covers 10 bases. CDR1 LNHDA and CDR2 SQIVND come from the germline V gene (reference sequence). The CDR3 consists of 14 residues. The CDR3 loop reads CASSPGQGTGELFF. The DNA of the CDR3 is TGTGCCAGTAGTCCGGGACAGGGGACCGGGGAACTGTTTTTT.

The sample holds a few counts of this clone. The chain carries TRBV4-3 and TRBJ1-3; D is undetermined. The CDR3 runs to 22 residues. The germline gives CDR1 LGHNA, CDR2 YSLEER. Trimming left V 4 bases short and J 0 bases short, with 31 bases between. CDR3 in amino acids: CASSLDTPVRVSPSDSGNTIYF. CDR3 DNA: TGCGCCAGCAGCCTAGATACCCCCGTCCGGGTCAGCCCGTCCGACTCTGGAAACACCATATATTTT.

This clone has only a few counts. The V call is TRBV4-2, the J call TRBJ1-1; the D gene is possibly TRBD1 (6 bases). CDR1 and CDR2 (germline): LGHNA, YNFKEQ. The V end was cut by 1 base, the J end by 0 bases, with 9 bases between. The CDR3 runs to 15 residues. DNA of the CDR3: TGTGCCAGCAGCCAAGCAGGACAGTTGAACACTGAAGCTTTCTTT. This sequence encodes CASSQAGQLNTEAFF.

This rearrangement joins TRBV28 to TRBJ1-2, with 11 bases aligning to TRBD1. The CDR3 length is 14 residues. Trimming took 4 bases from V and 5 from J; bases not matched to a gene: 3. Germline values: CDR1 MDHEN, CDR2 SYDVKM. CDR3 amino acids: CASSSGQGAYGYTF. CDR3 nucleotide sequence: TGTGCCAGCAGTTCTGGACAGGGGGCTTATGGCTACACCTTC.

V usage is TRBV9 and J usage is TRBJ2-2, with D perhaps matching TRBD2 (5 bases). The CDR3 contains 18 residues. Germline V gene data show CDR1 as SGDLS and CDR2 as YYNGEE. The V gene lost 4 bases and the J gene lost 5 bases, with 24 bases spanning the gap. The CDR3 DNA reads TGTGCCAGCAGCAGTATACCTGGACTGGACCGGGTTACCGGGGAGCTGTTTTTT. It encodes CASSSIPGLDRVTGELFF.

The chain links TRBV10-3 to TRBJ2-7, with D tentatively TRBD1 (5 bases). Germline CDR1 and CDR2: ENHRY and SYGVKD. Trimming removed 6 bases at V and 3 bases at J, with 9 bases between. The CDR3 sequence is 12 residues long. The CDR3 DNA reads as TGTGCCATCAGCAGGGTTGACTACGAGCAGTACTTC. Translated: CAISRVDYEQYF.

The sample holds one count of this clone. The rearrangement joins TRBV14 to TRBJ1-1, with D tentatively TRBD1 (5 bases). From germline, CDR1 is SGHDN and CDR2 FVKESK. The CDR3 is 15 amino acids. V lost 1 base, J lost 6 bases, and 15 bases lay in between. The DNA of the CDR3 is TGTGCCAGCAGCCAAGCCGCAGGGAGGTTGGCTGAAGCTTTCTTT. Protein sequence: CASSQAAGRLAEAFF.

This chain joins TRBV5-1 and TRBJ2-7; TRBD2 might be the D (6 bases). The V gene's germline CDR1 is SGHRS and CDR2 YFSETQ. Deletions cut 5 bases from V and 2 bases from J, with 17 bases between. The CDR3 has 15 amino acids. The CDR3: CASRDPGLPTYEQYF. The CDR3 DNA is TGCGCCAGCAGAGATCCGGGACTCCCGACCTACGAGCAGTACTTC.

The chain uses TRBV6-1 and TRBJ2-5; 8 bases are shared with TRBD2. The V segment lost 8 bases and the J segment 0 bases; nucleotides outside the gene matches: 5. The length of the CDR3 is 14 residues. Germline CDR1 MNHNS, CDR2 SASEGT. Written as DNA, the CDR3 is TGTGCCAGCCTCCCGGGAGGGCACCAAGAGACCCAGTACTTC. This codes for CASLPGGHQETQYF.

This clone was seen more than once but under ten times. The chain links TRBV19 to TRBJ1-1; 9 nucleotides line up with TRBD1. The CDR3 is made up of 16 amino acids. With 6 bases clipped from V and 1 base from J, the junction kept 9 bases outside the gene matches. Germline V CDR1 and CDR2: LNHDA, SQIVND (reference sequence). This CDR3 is CASSPGTGSKNTEAFF. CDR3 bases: TGTGCCAGTAGCCCCGGGACAGGGTCGAAGAACACTGAAGCTTTCTTT.

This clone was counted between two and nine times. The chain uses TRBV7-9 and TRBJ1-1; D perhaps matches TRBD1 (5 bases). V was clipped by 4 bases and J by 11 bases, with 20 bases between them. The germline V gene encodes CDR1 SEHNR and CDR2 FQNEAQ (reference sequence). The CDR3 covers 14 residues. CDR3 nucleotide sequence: TGTGCCAGCAGCTCGGGACTTAACCCTGGGTATGCTTTCTTT. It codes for CASSSGLNPGYAFF.

The CDR3 reads CASSLMGAMRDIQYF. The DNA of the CDR3 is TGTGCCAGCAGTTTAATGGGGGCGATGAGGGACATTCAGTACTTC. The chain has TRBV27 and TRBJ2-4, with D maybe TRBD1 (6 bases). Germline CDR1 and CDR2: MNHEY and SMNVEV (reference sequence). V was clipped by 2 bases and J by 8 bases, with 16 bases between them. The CDR3 contains 15 residues.

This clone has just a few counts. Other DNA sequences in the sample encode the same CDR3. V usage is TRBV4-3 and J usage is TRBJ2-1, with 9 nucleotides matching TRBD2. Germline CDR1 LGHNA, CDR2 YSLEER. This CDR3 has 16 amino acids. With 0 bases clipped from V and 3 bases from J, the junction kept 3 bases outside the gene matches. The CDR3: CASSQDSGSSYNEQFF. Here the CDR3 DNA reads TGCGCCAGCAGCCAAGATAGCGGGAGTAGCTACAATGAGCAGTTCTTC.